This passage covers 5 T cell receptor beta chains from one sample sequenced in a study of T cell clonality in common variable immunodeficiency (dated by TCRdb to between 2014 and 2016). Library prep was done by the immunoSEQ multiplex PCR assay. The source is immuneACCESS, and TCRdb retained only in-frame sequences with V and J called. Part of the clones is not carried over; for the studies checked, unresolved V genes explain less than half of this, and the remainder is unexplained. This sample has some 80,000 clones, none of them a singleton. About 0.8% of the sample is in the top ten clones. Sequencing was carried out using peripheral blood mononuclear cells. The receptors derive from a person between 18 and 75 years old in good health.

In its sample, this clone was seen a few times. The read ends 3 residues early relative to the CDR3; the germline J gene fills the gap. The sample contains more than one DNA sequence encoding this CDR3. The chain links TRBV6-2 or TRBV6-3 to TRBJ1-1; a possible D gene is TRBD1 (5 bases). Germline loops: CDR1 MNHEY, CDR2 SVGEGT. This CDR3 contains 15 residues. The V and J ends lost 4 bases and 5 bases respectively, with 17 bases between them. CDR3 DNA (partial): TGTGCCAGCAGTTTGACGGCGACACGGGGGACTGAA. Translation: CASSLTATRGTE. The whole CDR3 protein is CASSLTATRGTEAFF.

This clone was seen at least ten times. The read is 3 residues too short to cover the CDR3 end, so that end is filled in from the germline J gene. The chain links TRBV7-2 to TRBJ1-6; possible D gene TRBD1, 6 bases. CDR1 is SGHTA, CDR2 FQGNSA, per germline. CDR3 length equals 15 residues. V lost 2 bases, J lost 10 bases, and 15 bases lay in between. CDR3 amino acids: CASSLTAGVASPLHF. CDR3 DNA, as far as it was read: TGTGCCAGCAGCTTAACTGCAGGGGTGGCCTCACCC.

This clone was counted at least ten times. The read gets to within 3 residues of the CDR3 end, and the germline J gene fills in the rest. The chain couples TRBV9 to TRBJ2-5; the D gene is possibly TRBD1 (5 bases). Trimming took 1 base from V and 2 from J, leaving 12 bases between them. This CDR3 is built from 15 residues. Germline CDR1 reads SGDLS; CDR2 reads YYNGEE. Partial CDR3 DNA: TGTGCCAGCAGCGTACCGACAGTACCACAAGAGACC. This encodes CASSVPTVPQET. The whole CDR3 reads CASSVPTVPQETQYF. Combining the CDR3 with reference TRBV9 and TRBJ2-5 gives the whole variable domain DSGVTQTPKHLITATGQRVTLRCSPRSGDLSVYWYQQSLDQGLQFLIQYYNGEERAKGNILERFSAQQFPDLHSELNLSSLELGDSALYFCASSVPTVPQETQYFGPGTRLLVL.

This clone occurred many times. The CDR3 end is not reached by the read, which stops 3 residues before it; the germline J gene fills it in. The V call is TRBV20-1, the J call TRBJ1-5; tentative D call: TRBD1 (5 bases). Germline CDR1 reads DFQATT; CDR2 reads SNEGSKA (reference sequence). The CDR3 is made up of 16 amino acids. The ends were cut back, 1 base at V and 1 base at J, with 14 bases in the middle. CDR3 residues: CSARARGLPSNQPQHF. CDR3 bases read: TGCAGTGCTAGAGCCCGGGGACTCCCAAGCAATCAGCCC.

This clone was recorded at least ten times. The CDR3 end is not reached by the read, which stops 3 residues before it; the germline J gene fills it in. The V gene is TRBV19, the J gene TRBJ2-7; 8 bases map to TRBD1. The CDR3 runs 14 residues. J was trimmed by 0 bases and V by 5 bases; bases with no gene match: 3. Germline CDR1 and CDR2: LNHDA and SQIVND (reference sequence). CDR3 protein: CASSRDRSSYEQYF. Incomplete CDR3 DNA: TGTGCCAGTAGTCGGGACAGGAGCTCCTACGAG.